Listed here are 9 T cell receptor beta chains from one sample, sequenced in a study of shared T cell receptors in the human thymus (TCRdb year 2021). The library was made by the immunoSEQ multiplex PCR assay. TCRdb re-hosts the immuneACCESS table, in-frame sequences only. Its copies lack some clones; in the studies checked, an unresolved V gene accounts for under half of them, and the cause for the rest is not known. The sample data list some 660,000 clones, and around 87% of these were observed just once. The ten top clones hold approximately 0.0097% of the sample. These data are also associated with another study on human thymus T cells.

The specimen was thymocytes. These receptors were obtained from a boy less than two years old with a congenital heart defect. Donor details come from another sample of the same person, matched by shared clones.

The CDR3 coding sequence is TGTGCCAGCAGTTACTCGAGGGACAGGGTCTCACCCCTCCACTTT. It encodes CASSYSRDRVSPLHF. V usage is TRBV6-5 and J usage is TRBJ1-6, with 9 bases that match TRBD1. V lost 0 bases and J lost 10; bases outside the gene matches: 4. Germline lookup yields CDR1 MNHEY and CDR2 SVGAGI. CDR3 length: 15 residues.

V is TRBV4-3 and J is TRBJ1-2; 9 nucleotides agree with TRBD1. Germline V gene sequence: CDR1 LGHNA, CDR2 YSLEER. The ends lost 0 bases at V and 4 bases at J; junction bases unmatched: 9. The CDR3 contains 17 residues. The CDR3 coding sequence is TGCGCCAGCAGCCAAGATCAAAAACAGGGGGCAGGCTATGGCTACACCTTC. Its protein product is CASSQDQKQGAGYGYTF.

In the case of this clone: This CDR3 is also generated by other DNA sequences in the sample. This rearrangement joins TRBV27 to TRBJ1-2; TRBD1 matches at 9 bases. The CDR3 is 15 residues long. Germline V gives CDR1 MNHEY, CDR2 SMNVEV (reference sequence). The V segment lost 5 bases and the J segment 2 bases; nucleotides outside the gene matches: 6. CDR3 nucleotide sequence: TGTGCCAGCAGTCCAAGGACAGGGGCCAACTATGGCTACACCTTC. Residues: CASSPRTGANYGYTF.

This chain uses TRBV13 with TRBJ2-5; 12 bases map to TRBD1. V trimming: 4 bases; J trimming: 0 bases; junction bases outside the gene matches: 21. The CDR3 consists of 22 residues. Germline CDR1 and CDR2: PRHDT and FYEKMQ (reference sequence). CDR3 protein: CASSSLTSRDRGRGGYQETQYF. The CDR3 bases are TGTGCCAGCAGCTCTCTAACTTCTCGGGACAGGGGGCGCGGTGGGTACCAAGAGACCCAGTACTTC.

The chain uses TRBV11-2 and TRBJ2-5; D uncertain. Trimming took off 0 bases at V and 4 bases at J, with 6 bases between the two ends. CDR1 SGHAT and CDR2 FQNNGV come from the germline V gene. This CDR3 region has 13 residues. The CDR3, as DNA: TGTGCCAGCAGCTTAGATAACGGAGAGACCCAGTACTTC. Amino acid sequence: CASSLDNGETQYF. Supplemented by reference TRBV11-2 and TRBJ2-5, the full variable domain reads EAGVAQSPRYKIIEKRQSVAFWCNPISGHATLYWYQQILGQGPKLLIQFQNNGVVDDSQLPKDRFSAERLKGVDSTLKIQPAKLEDSAVYLCASSLDNGETQYFGPGTRLLVL.

This chain connects TRBV28 to TRBJ1-1; a weak D match, TRBD1 (5 bases). Germline V lookup: CDR1 MDHEN, CDR2 SYDVKM. The CDR3 runs 18 residues. The V end lost 5 bases, the J end lost 4 bases, and 26 bases lay between the germline ends. The CDR3 spells CASSLSEPRQLLSTEAFF. The CDR3 DNA follows: TGTGCCAGCAGTCTATCCGAACCCCGACAGCTGTTATCCACTGAAGCTTTCTTT.

This chain joins TRBV27 and TRBJ1-1; no reliable D call. CDR1 is MNHEY and CDR2 is SMNVEV in the germline V gene (reference sequence). The CDR3 runs to 16 residues. The germline V and J ends were trimmed by 2 bases and 7 bases, with 20 bases remaining between them. Here the CDR3 reads CASSLIENRRVYEAFF. The CDR3 bases are TGTGCCAGCAGTTTAATCGAAAACAGAAGAGTATATGAAGCTTTCTTT.

The chain is built from TRBV6-4 and TRBJ1-1; D perhaps matches TRBD1 (6 bases). The ends were cut back, 3 bases at V and 1 base at J, with 6 bases in the middle. The CDR3 contains 13 residues. Germline CDR1 and CDR2: MRHNA and SNTAGT. The CDR3 DNA reads TGTGCCAGCAGTGAGGACAGGAACACTGAAGCTTTCTTT. Translating it yields CASSEDRNTEAFF.

The gene calls are TRBV10-3 and TRBJ2-5, with 7 positions matching TRBD1. V shed 0 bases, J shed 0 bases, and the junction held 1 base outside the gene matches. This CDR3 is built from 15 residues. Per germline, CDR1 ENHRY and CDR2 SYGVKD. The DNA of the CDR3 is TGTGCCATCAGTGAGTCCGGGACAGACCAAGAGACCCAGTACTTC. Amino acid sequence: CAISESGTDQETQYF.